This T cell receptor (beta chain) was profiled in a study of CD8+ T cells in alopecia areata (dated by TCRdb to 2016 to 2019). Study-level background: Treated patients were enrolled in an open-label pilot trial of oral tofacitinib at 5 to 10 mg twice daily for moderate-to-severe alopecia areata. Patients received tofacitinib for 6 to 18 months and were then followed off drug for 6 months to check for delayed response and recurrence. The study used high-throughput TCRbeta sequencing to examine T cell clonal expansion in alopecia areata, in both the C3H/HeJ mouse model and human patients. In humans, TCRbeta sequencing was performed on scalp tissue and on sorted CD4+ and CD8+ peripheral blood T cells from healthy controls and from patients with patchy or totalis/universalis alopecia areata. Biopsies were taken from tofacitinib-treated patients at baseline and at 4 and 24 weeks of treatment, and a later scalp biopsy was taken in several of the tofacitinib-treated patients. Scalp clonality was compared across normal scalp (n=4), patchy alopecia areata scalp (n=8), and alopecia totalis/universalis scalp (n=8). The RNA source kit depended on sample type: the PAXgene miRNA kit for fixed scalp, the miRNeasy kit for PBMCs, and the RNeasy kit for mouse skin. TCRbeta CDR3 regions were amplified by immunoSEQ multiplex PCR using 35 Vbeta forward and 13 Jbeta reverse primers. Beyond this particular receptor, the publication reports: Unlike mouse skin, which is dominated by gammadelta T cells, normal human skin has resident alphabeta T cells that are also sequenced, and this complicates analysis of the scalp TCR repertoire. Higher clonality and more expanded CD8+ clones were observed in lesional scalp than in normal scalp, particularly in alopecia totalis/universalis, a finding suggestive of antigenic drive. Compared with mice, TCR sequences shared between patients were less clear, possibly partly because of HLA diversity across the patient population.

This clone has just a few counts. This receptor's antigen is unknown. No base qualities exist here, and no much larger clone lies one base off it. Library creation used the immunoSEQ multiplex PCR assay. RNA was extracted from all samples and reverse transcribed into cDNA, which served as template for TCR sequencing. First-strand cDNA was synthesized using SuperScript III with a 2:1 mix of oligo-dT and random hexamers. A synthetic immune receptor repertoire was used to assess amplification bias, and residual bias was removed computationally. The published analysis was carried out like this. Raw reads were preprocessed to remove errors, and CDR3 was defined by IMGT conventions from the conserved cysteine to phenylalanine. To get clonality, Shannon entropy was normalized by log2 of the number of productive unique TCRs and the result was subtracted from 1. Whether scalp clones were CD4 or CD8 was inferred by matching scalp TCRbeta sequences against CD4 and CD8 repertoires sorted from blood. What TCRdb holds here is the immuneACCESS table cut down to in-frame rearrangements. Part of the clones is not present; checked against another copy, under half of the missing clones reflect an unresolved V gene, and the others are unexplained. The DNA gave D and trimming, while V, J and clone size come from that table. In all, the sample holds 200,000 to 250,000 clones, and 57% of those were seen once. Less than 0.6% of the sample belongs to the ten largest clones.

Per the publication, the time point label means: baseline before oral tofacitinib. From alopecia areata patients, peripheral blood was collected along with lesional scalp punch biopsies. PBMCs were separated by density centrifugation and stained for CD3, CD4 and CD8, after which CD4+ and CD8+ T cells were sorted on a FACSAria. CDR1 and CDR2 are drawn from the germline V gene (reference sequence): MNHEY, SMNVEV. Trimming at the junction amounts to 5 bases on V and 8 bases on J, and the germline ends lie 18 bases apart. From the cysteine up to the phenylalanine, the CDR3 has a length of 14 residues. This entry keeps only the CDR3 DNA: 42 bases, framed from base 1.

The chain is encoded by TRBV27 joined to TRBJ1-2; D gene: possibly TRBD1, on 5 matching bases. The specimen was CD4+ T cells sorted from blood, collected at week 0. The sequence derives from a human donor with alopecia areata. Read as DNA, the sequence is TGTGCCAGCAGTCCCCGACAGAGGACGGGGGGCTACACCTTC. This yields the protein CASSPRQRTGGYTF.